Presented here are 9 T cell receptor beta chains from one specimen sequenced in a study of vaccination and CD4 T cells after COVID-19 (dated 2022 in TCRdb). The library was produced with PCR. Reads for this sample came from an Illumina iSeq 100. DNA from cultured CD4+ T cells was subjected to TCR sequencing with the Oncomine TCR Beta short-read assay at the Johns Hopkins FTIC core. In-frame beta chains were kept once TCRdb had trimmed the public reads at Q25 with fastp and called clones with MiXCR. Entries that share a CDR3 protein sequence are merged under the most common genes and DNA. This sample has 5,000 to 7,500 distinct CDR3 sequences in its table, and roughly three fifths of those were observed once. The ten largest clones add up to roughly a fifth of the sample. This specimen's treatment or condition label, per the study, means: approximately nine-day PBMC culture with coronavirus spike peptide pools or control peptides (ViraFEST assay).

What these receptors recognize is not known. Material for sequencing was CD4+ T cells from blood, cultured in vitro. These receptors were taken from a human donor who had recovered from COVID-19.

A few counts support this clonotype. The chain links TRBV6-1 to TRBJ2-5; TRBD1 aligns across 7 bases. CDR3 size: 15 residues. V was pared by 2 bases and J by 4 bases, with 7 bases of the junction left unmatched. Looked up from germline, CDR1 is MNHNS and CDR2 is SASEGT. Here the CDR3 DNA reads TGTGCCAGCAGTGAACAGGGGGTAGAGGGAGAGACCCAGTACTTC. Translated: CASSEQGVEGETQYF.

The V gene is TRBV7-9, the J gene TRBJ1-4; the D is unclear. Germline CDR1 and CDR2: SEHNR and FQNEAQ (reference sequence). The ends were cut back, 9 bases at V and 4 bases at J, with 15 bases in the middle. The CDR3 totals 14 residues. CDR3 amino acids: CASTGGSLNEKLFF. For the CDR3, the DNA is TGTGCCAGTACGGGAGGCTCACTTAATGAAAAACTGTTTTTT.

The J gene is TRBJ1-5, the V gene TRBV6-1; TRBD1 matches at 8 bases. J gave up 7 bases and V 6 bases, and 11 bases lay outside the gene matches. CDR3 length equals 15 residues. CDR1 and CDR2 from the germline V gene are MNHNS and SASEGT. The CDR3 DNA reads as TGTGCCAGCAGGCCACAGGGGGGTGCCACACAGCCCCAGCATTTT. It codes for CASRPQGGATQPQHF.

This clonotype was observed a single time. CDR3 loop: CSAGTGGANVLTF. CDR3 DNA sequence: TGCAGCGCTGGGACAGGCGGGGCCAACGTCCTGACTTTC. This sequence joins TRBV29-1 and TRBJ2-6; 8 nucleotides agree with TRBD1. Per germline, CDR1 SQVTM and CDR2 ANQGSEA. CDR3 length equals 13 residues. J was trimmed by 4 bases and V by 7 bases; bases with no gene match: 3.

This rearrangement joins TRBV2 to TRBJ2-3; no clear D. The ends were cut back, 3 bases at V and 10 bases at J, with 8 bases in the middle. The CDR3 is 11 amino acids. Germline CDR1 reads SNHLY; CDR2 reads FYNNEI. The CDR3 DNA reads as TGTGCCAGCAGTGACAGATTGGCGCAGTATTTT. It specifies CASSDRLAQYF.

This clonotype came up a few times. This chain links TRBV6-1 with TRBJ1-1; TRBD1 matches 8 bases. The germline V gene has CDR1 MNHNS and CDR2 SASEGT. The length of the CDR3 is 13 residues. V lost 6 bases to trimming and J lost 5 bases; unmatched junction nucleotides: 5. The CDR3 DNA follows: TGTGCCAGCAGCCGGACAGGGAGAACTGAAGCTTTCTTT. Encoded protein: CASSRTGRTEAFF.

The chain recombines TRBV19 with TRBJ1-1; D remains unclear. V lost 2 bases to trimming and J lost 0 bases, with 19 bases between them. This CDR3 comprises 18 residues. Germline lookup yields CDR1 LNHDA and CDR2 SQIVND (reference sequence). CDR3 protein: CASSISMGSSSMNTEAFF. The DNA for the CDR3 is TGTGCCAGTAGTATATCAATGGGCAGTTCGTCAATGAACACTGAAGCTTTCTTT.

The rearrangement joins TRBV27 to TRBJ1-1, with a tentative D call TRBD1 (6 bases). The CDR3 extends over 15 amino acids. Trimming pared 6 bases from V and 1 base from J, leaving 15 bases between. CDR1 MNHEY and CDR2 SMNVEV come from the germline V gene (reference sequence). The CDR3 loop is CASSRNLQGNTEAFF. CDR3 nucleotide sequence: TGTGCCAGCAGCCGAAACTTACAGGGGAACACTGAAGCTTTCTTT.

This clonotype was observed a handful of times. J is TRBJ1-5 and V is TRBV6-2 or TRBV6-3, with D tentatively TRBD1 (5 bases). V gave up 0 bases and J gave up 10 bases, with 10 bases separating them. Germline V gene data show CDR1 as MNHEY and CDR2 as SVGEGT. The CDR3 is 13 residues long. CDR3 residues: CASSYSREGPQHF. The CDR3 coding sequence is TGTGCCAGCAGTTACTCCAGGGAGGGCCCCCAGCATTTT.